This passage covers 19 T cell receptor beta chains from one sample sequenced in a study of shared clonotypes between healthy human individuals. Some clones are missing from TCRdb's copy, which holds only in-frame ones; the method was immunoSEQ multiplex PCR. The repertoire includes a few hundred thousand clones, more than 70% of them detected once, and 12% sits in the top ten. Sequencing input: PBMCs. Every receptor here comes from a woman between 40 and 55 years old in good health. Some clones in this sample may be carry-over from other donors' samples.

DNA for the CDR3: TGCGCCAGCAGCCAAGACCGGGGGGACAGTTTTGCCGCCGGTCGTTACGAGCAGTACTTC. This gives the protein CASSQDRGDSFAAGRYEQYF. The chain employs TRBV4-1 and TRBJ2-7, with D perhaps assigned TRBD1 or TRBD2 (7 bases each). The CDR3 contains 20 residues. Trimming cost V 0 bases and J 4 bases, with 28 bases left between them. Germline values: CDR1 MGHRA, CDR2 YSYEKL.

This clone has a handful of counts. This chain uses TRBV10-3 with TRBJ2-1; D gene unclear. The CDR3 totals 15 residues. The germline V gene encodes CDR1 ENHRY and CDR2 SYGVKD. Trimming removed 4 bases from V and 8 bases from J, with 18 bases in between. CDR3 nucleotide sequence: TGTGCCATCAGTGTTGGCAGGCTGGGTTCCGATGAGCAGTTCTTC. The encoded protein is CAISVGRLGSDEQFF.

The chain employs TRBV23-1 and TRBJ1-2; D remains ambiguous. TRBV23-1 is an ORF, with its function uncertain. Trimming removed 2 bases at V and 4 bases at J, with 23 bases between. The CDR3 sequence is 18 residues long. The CDR3 nucleotides are TGCGCCAGCAGTCAAGTTAACCAGGAGGGCCCCCTACTCTATGGCTACACCTTC. Translated: CASSQVNQEGPLLYGYTF.

The chain links TRBV29-1 to TRBJ2-2; D might be TRBD1 (5 bases). The CDR3 has 14 residues. Trimming left V 4 bases short and J 6 bases short, with 15 bases between. Germline V gene sequence: CDR1 SQVTM, CDR2 ANQGSEA. CDR3 region: CSVAVAGQAGELFF. CDR3 sequence (DNA): TGCAGCGTTGCAGTCGCAGGGCAAGCCGGGGAGCTGTTTTTT.

V is TRBV9 and J is TRBJ2-2; D unclear. This CDR3 has 13 residues. V lost 0 bases, J lost 8 bases, and 8 bases lay in between. The germline V gene encodes CDR1 SGDLS and CDR2 YYNGEE. CDR3: CASSVDPEGELFF. CDR3 nucleotides: TGTGCCAGCAGCGTAGATCCGGAGGGGGAGCTGTTTTTT.

The chain recombines TRBV18 with TRBJ2-7; TRBD1 agrees at 8 bases. Per germline, CDR1 KGHSH and CDR2 LQKENI. The CDR3 extends over 15 amino acids. With V trimmed by 2 bases and J by 9 bases, 12 bases remained unmatched. CDR3 loop: CASSPNPGGSRGQYF. DNA of the CDR3: TGTGCCAGCTCACCAAATCCAGGGGGCTCCCGCGGGCAGTACTTC.

The chain is built from TRBV6-1 and TRBJ2-3, with a weak D call TRBD2 (5 bases). CDR3 size: 14 residues. CDR1 is MNHNS, CDR2 SASEGT, per germline. V shed 7 bases and J shed 2 bases, with 13 bases lying between them. Here the CDR3 reads CASNGLWNTDTQYF. CDR3 nucleotides: TGTGCCAGCAACGGACTGTGGAACACAGATACGCAGTATTTT.

The chain is built from TRBV5-6 and TRBJ2-7; D possibly corresponds to TRBD1 (5 bases). Looked up from germline, CDR1 is SGHDT and CDR2 is YYEEEE. The ends were cut back, 4 bases at V and 2 bases at J, with 13 bases in the middle. There are 14 residues in the CDR3. This CDR3 reads CASSPRTPPYEQYF. The CDR3 bases are TGTGCCAGCAGCCCTAGGACACCACCCTACGAGCAGTACTTC.

This sequence joins TRBV10-3 and TRBJ2-7; 7 positions agree with TRBD2. The CDR3 is made up of 13 amino acids. The germline V gene has CDR1 ENHRY and CDR2 SYGVKD. Trimming took 11 bases from V and 2 from J; bases not matched to a gene: 9. CDR3 bases: TGTGCCGCCCAGGACGGACTAGCCTACGAGCAGTACTTC. Translated: CAAQDGLAYEQYF.

The chain recombines TRBV5-1 with TRBJ2-7; the D gene is possibly TRBD2 (6 bases). Deletions cut 2 bases from V and 2 bases from J, with 11 bases between. Per germline, CDR1 SGHRS and CDR2 YFSETQ. This CDR3 region has 14 residues. The CDR3 nucleotides are TGCGCCAGCAGCTTTTCGGGGGACGCCTACGAGCAGTACTTC. This gives the protein CASSFSGDAYEQYF.

The chain recombines TRBV4-1 with TRBJ1-2; weak D call: TRBD1 (5 bases). V was pared by 1 base and J by 5 bases, with 8 bases between. The V gene's germline CDR1 is MGHRA and CDR2 YSYEKL. This CDR3 is 13 amino acids long. The DNA for the CDR3 is TGCGCCAGCAGCCAAGGGGCAGGGTATGGCTACACCTTC. Protein: CASSQGAGYGYTF.

This sequence joins TRBV20-1 and TRBJ2-3, with TRBD1 identical over 8 bases. Germline V lookup: CDR1 DFQATT, CDR2 SNEGSKA (reference sequence). V was clipped by 6 bases and J by 5 bases; unmatched bases: 1. The CDR3 length is 11 residues. In nucleotides, the CDR3 is TGCAGTGCCACAGGGGGAGATACGCAGTATTTT. Residues: CSATGGDTQYF.

This chain links TRBV2 with TRBJ2-6; tentatively, D is TRBD1 (5 bases). V lost 6 bases and J lost 2, with 11 bases in between. This CDR3 contains 15 residues. The germline CDR1 and CDR2 sequences are SNHLY and FYNNEI. The CDR3 here is CASSLTETGANVLTF. The CDR3 coding sequence is TGTGCCAGCAGCCTGACAGAAACTGGGGCCAACGTCCTGACTTTC.

The chain joins TRBV5-6 to TRBJ2-1, with D unresolved. Germline V gene data show CDR1 as SGHDT and CDR2 as YYEEEE. The CDR3 has 15 amino acids. Trimming cost V 0 bases and J 7 bases, with 14 bases left between them. CDR3 nucleotides: TGTGCCAGCAGCTTGGTGTTGTCTCCTATTAATGAGCAGTTCTTC. It translates to CASSLVLSPINEQFF.

This clone came up a few times. Additional DNA sequences in this sample encode the identical CDR3. The rearrangement joins TRBV27 to TRBJ2-3, with TRBD2 as a possible D gene (5 bases). Germline loops: CDR1 MNHEY, CDR2 SMNVEV (reference sequence). There are 14 residues in the CDR3. V shed 5 bases and J shed 2 bases, with 11 bases lying between them. The CDR3 reads CASSLSVSTDTQYF. For the CDR3, the DNA is TGTGCCAGCAGTCTTAGCGTTTCCACAGATACGCAGTATTTT.

V is TRBV5-6 and J is TRBJ1-1; D is ambiguous. The CDR3 sequence is 16 residues long. Germline CDR1 is SGHDT and CDR2 is YYEEEE. V dropped 0 bases and J dropped 0 bases, with 12 bases sitting between them. The CDR3 region is CASSLEGGFLNTEAFF. CDR3 coding DNA: TGTGCCAGCAGCTTGGAGGGAGGGTTCCTGAACACTGAAGCTTTCTTT.

The chain employs TRBV7-3 and TRBJ2-7; D gene ambiguous. This CDR3 contains 14 residues. Germline values: CDR1 SGHTA, CDR2 FQGTGA. Trimming pared 3 bases from V and 0 bases from J, leaving 9 bases between. CDR3 DNA sequence: TGTGCCAGCAGCTTGTCCTCAGACTCCTACGAGCAGTACTTC. It translates to CASSLSSDSYEQYF. The full variable domain, completed using reference TRBV7-3 and TRBJ2-7, is GAGVSQTPSNKVTEKGKYVELRCDPISGHTALYWYRQSLGQGPEFLIYFQGTGAADDSGLPNDRFFAVRPEGSVSTLKIQRTERGDSAVYLCASSLSSDSYEQYFGPGTRLTVT.

The chain's CDR3 is CSAVPGPGEKLFF. CDR3 nucleotide sequence: TGCAGCGCTGTCCCGGGTCCGGGTGAAAAACTGTTTTTT. The chain couples TRBV29-1 to TRBJ1-4; D remains ambiguous. The germline CDR1 and CDR2 sequences are SQVTM and ANQGSEA. The CDR3 contains 13 residues. Deletions cut 7 bases from V and 7 bases from J, with 16 bases between.

The V call is TRBV19, the J call TRBJ2-4; 7 bases are a match to TRBD2. The CDR3 totals 17 residues. The V segment lost 4 bases and the J segment 0 bases; nucleotides outside the gene matches: 9. In germline, CDR1 is LNHDA, CDR2 SQIVND (reference sequence). CDR3 region: CASSRDGGGLAKNIQYF. The CDR3 DNA is TGTGCCAGTAGTAGGGATGGGGGAGGGCTAGCCAAAAACATTCAGTACTTC.